A single sample gave rise to the 3 T cell receptor beta chains below, sequenced in a study of PD-1 blockade in mismatch repair-deficient tumors. Data came from immunoSEQ multiplex PCR; TCRdb stores just in-frame clones and leaves some out. Seen here are some 84,000 clones, approximately 84% observed once, and the top ten hold around 2.7%. The sample here was peripheral blood, taken 12 weeks after starting pembrolizumab. Receptors were obtained from an adult with mismatch repair-deficient cancer.

The CDR3 nucleotides read TGTGCCAGCTCACGTCGGGACATTTATAATTCACCCCTCCACTTT. It specifies CASSRRDIYNSPLHF. This rearrangement joins TRBV18 to TRBJ1-6; weak D call: TRBD1 (6 bases). The ends were cut back, 4 bases at V and 4 bases at J, with 11 bases in the middle. This CDR3 contains 15 residues. Germline-derived CDR1 and CDR2 are KGHSH and LQKENI.

The CDR3 DNA sequence: TGTGCCAGCACGTCCCGTGCGGCGGGGAAAGGCTACACCTTC. The encoded protein is CASTSRAAGKGYTF. The chain is built from TRBV2 and TRBJ1-2, with unresolved D. The CDR3 covers 14 residues. Trimming removed 7 bases from V and 8 bases from J, with 20 bases in between. Per germline, CDR1 SNHLY and CDR2 FYNNEI.

The J gene is TRBJ2-2, the V gene TRBV27, with 7 bases lining up with TRBD2. V shed 8 bases, J shed 0 bases, and the junction held 12 bases outside the gene matches. Germline V gene data show CDR1 as MNHEY and CDR2 as SMNVEV (reference sequence). The length of the CDR3 is 17 residues. This chain's CDR3 is CASAPRGDPSNTGELFF. The CDR3 DNA reads as TGTGCCAGCGCTCCACGGGGGGACCCTTCGAACACCGGGGAGCTGTTTTTT.